The 15 T cell receptor beta chains below were found in one sample sequenced in a study of blood T cell repertoires in COVID-19. Clones were sequenced by immunoSEQ multiplex PCR, and TCRdb holds only the in-frame ones, with some missing. Of about 350,000 clones listed, about 92% are singletons. The sample consisted of peripheral blood. All receptors come from a woman aged 55 to 70 with COVID-19, enrolled during active disease.

In this sample, this clone turned up once. Other nucleotide sequences from this sample produce the same CDR3. The chain employs TRBV28 and TRBJ1-2; D remains ambiguous. The CDR3 runs to 13 residues. Between the trimmed V and J ends, which lost 1 base and 5 bases, there was a span of 8 bases. Germline loops: CDR1 MDHEN, CDR2 SYDVKM. The CDR3 bases are TGTGCCAGCAGTTTATTACTGCGGTATGGCTACACCTTC. Translating it yields CASSLLLRYGYTF.

The chain has TRBV7-9 and TRBJ2-3; D not certain. The length of the CDR3 is 12 residues. With 0 bases removed from V and 6 bases from J, the gap between germline ends came to 4 bases. The germline V gene has CDR1 SEHNR and CDR2 FQNEAQ (reference sequence). The CDR3 here is CASSLAEDTQYF. CDR3 nucleotides: TGTGCCAGCAGCTTAGCGGAGGATACGCAGTATTTT.

This clone was seen just once. The V gene is TRBV19, the J gene TRBJ1-6; 7 bases line up with TRBD1. In germline, CDR1 is LNHDA, CDR2 SQIVND (reference sequence). This CDR3 comprises 14 residues. V lost 2 bases to trimming and J lost 8 bases; unmatched junction nucleotides: 3. This chain's CDR3 is CASSITGVDSPLHF. CDR3 sequence (DNA): TGTGCCAGTAGTATAACAGGGGTTGATTCACCCCTCCACTTT.

V and J are TRBV12-3 or TRBV12-4 and TRBJ1-1; D is unresolved. V lost 6 bases, J lost 4 bases, and 12 bases lay in between. The CDR3 extends over 13 amino acids. In nucleotides, the CDR3 is TGTGCCAGCAGCCAACCGGGTGGCACTGAAGCTTTCTTT. Its protein product is CASSQPGGTEAFF.

This rearrangement joins TRBV27 to TRBJ1-1; possibly TRBD1 for D (5 bases). The CDR3 consists of 15 residues. The V end lost 0 bases, the J end lost 1 base, and 9 bases lay between the germline ends. From germline, CDR1 is MNHEY and CDR2 SMNVEV (reference sequence). The CDR3 DNA follows: TGTGCCAGCAGTTTATCGGGGGGAAGGAACACTGAAGCTTTCTTT. Protein sequence: CASSLSGGRNTEAFF.

This clone has only a few counts. The V call is TRBV19, the J call TRBJ2-1, with 9 bases identical to TRBD2. Germline V gene lookup returns CDR1 LNHDA and CDR2 SQIVND (reference sequence). The V segment lost 6 bases and the J segment 4 bases; nucleotides outside the gene matches: 7. This CDR3 region has 15 residues. CDR3 DNA sequence: TGTGCCAGTAGCATTAGCGGGGGCCAGTACAATGAGCAGTTCTTC. Residues: CASSISGGQYNEQFF.

This chain uses TRBV6-5 with TRBJ2-2; 7 bases line up with TRBD1. V dropped 2 bases and J dropped 4; count of bases not matched to a gene: 7. The germline CDR1 and CDR2 sequences are MNHEY and SVGAGI. There are 16 residues in the CDR3. For the CDR3, the DNA is TGTGCCAGCAGTTACAATGACAGGGTCGGCACCGGGGAGCTGTTTTTT. Translated, it gives CASSYNDRVGTGELFF.

The table lists this clone with a few counts. This chain uses TRBV12-3 or TRBV12-4 with TRBJ2-3; unclear D gene. This CDR3 spans 11 amino acids. The V gene lost 7 bases and the J gene lost 2 bases, with 4 bases spanning the gap. The CDR3 DNA follows: TGTGCCAGCACCAACACAGATACGCAGTATTTT. Amino acids: CASTNTDTQYF.

The chain employs TRBV19 and TRBJ1-5; no firm D call. Germline lookup yields CDR1 LNHDA and CDR2 SQIVND (reference sequence). The CDR3 loop spans 16 amino acids. Between the trimmed V and J ends, which lost 3 bases and 2 bases, there was a span of 14 bases. The CDR3 DNA follows: TGTGCCAGTAGTATTAGGCCCGACATTGGCAATCAGCCCCAGCATTTT. The encoded protein is CASSIRPDIGNQPQHF.

The chain couples TRBV9 to TRBJ2-7; D not resolved. V dropped 2 bases and J dropped 0 bases, with 9 bases sitting between them. The CDR3 consists of 14 residues. Germline V gene data show CDR1 as SGDLS and CDR2 as YYNGEE. This chain's CDR3 is CASSVETDSYEQYF. In DNA, the CDR3 is TGTGCCAGCAGCGTTGAGACTGACTCCTACGAGCAGTACTTC.

The chain employs TRBV7-9 and TRBJ2-4; 11 nucleotides match TRBD1. V lost 5 bases, J lost 0 bases, and 6 bases stayed unmatched. The germline CDR1 and CDR2 sequences are SEHNR and FQNEAQ (reference sequence). This CDR3 spans 17 amino acids. The CDR3 DNA is TGTGCCAGCAGCAGGGACAGGGGGGTAAAAGCCAAAAACATTCAGTACTTC. This gives the protein CASSRDRGVKAKNIQYF.

This clone showed up just once. This rearrangement joins TRBV5-1 to TRBJ1-1; 7 nucleotides agree with TRBD1. Looked up from germline, CDR1 is SGHRS and CDR2 is YFSETQ. The V gene end was trimmed by 4 bases and the J gene end by 2 bases; junction bases not matched to a gene: 8. This CDR3 region has 15 residues. CDR3 bases: TGCGCCAGCAGCATAGGGACAGCCACAAACACTGAAGCTTTCTTT. Translation gives CASSIGTATNTEAFF. Filled out from reference TRBV5-1 and TRBJ1-1, the complete variable domain reads KAGVTQTPRYLIKTRGQQVTLSCSPISGHRSVSWYQQTPGQGLQFLFEYFSETQRNKGNFPGRFSGRQFSNSRSEMNVSTLELGDSALYLCASSIGTATNTEAFFGQGTRLTVV.

The genes are TRBV28 and TRBJ1-1; maybe TRBD1 (5 bases). CDR1 is MDHEN, CDR2 SYDVKM, per germline. This CDR3 is 16 amino acids long. The ends were cut back, 8 bases at V and 1 base at J, with 20 bases in the middle. This CDR3 is CASGGFSGNPNTEAFF. CDR3 in DNA: TGTGCCAGCGGGGGGTTTTCAGGGAACCCGAACACTGAAGCTTTCTTT.

V is TRBV10-2 and J is TRBJ1-5; no clear D gene. The germline gives CDR1 WSHSY, CDR2 SAAADI. V was pared by 2 bases and J by 4 bases, with 12 bases between. There are 15 residues in the CDR3. The CDR3 protein is CASSESRALNQPQHF. Here the CDR3 DNA reads TGCGCCAGCAGTGAGAGTCGTGCGTTGAATCAGCCCCAGCATTTT.

This rearrangement joins TRBV24-1 to TRBJ1-2; a weak D match, TRBD1 (5 bases). The CDR3 loop spans 15 amino acids. Trimming cost V 4 bases and J 2 bases, with 13 bases left between them. The germline V gene encodes CDR1 KGHDR and CDR2 SFDVKD. The CDR3 sequence is CATSDRGDYNYGYTF. CDR3 coding DNA: TGTGCCACCAGTGACCGAGGGGACTACAACTATGGCTACACCTTC.